What follows is one T cell receptor beta chain and its context. The sample belongs to a study of blood T cell repertoires in COVID-19. Study background: PBMCs, B-cell-depleted T cells, or T cells were the source of the cDNA or gDNA that made up the material.

Generated by immunoSEQ multiplex PCR, the TCRdb table keeps only in-frame clones and is missing some. The repertoire has 230,000 or so clones, approximately 84% of them found once; the top ten carry about 7%. V gave up 4 bases and J gave up 1 base, with 8 bases separating them. CDR1 is SGHRS, CDR2 YFSETQ, per germline. CDR3 length equals 13 residues. This clonotype was obtained from a woman aged 45-60 years who had been exposed to COVID-19. The chain combines TRBV5-1 with TRBJ1-1; D is perhaps TRBD1 (6 bases). The source material was PBMCs or T cells enriched from blood (not recorded which). CDR3 sequence (DNA): TGCGCCAGCAGCCAGGGACAGAACACTGAAGCTTTCTTT. This codes for CASSQGQNTEAFF.